This T cell receptor beta chain is from a study of blood T cell repertoires in COVID-19. This clone was recorded a few times. As originally analysed: Estimated nucleated cell counts came from reference gene primer amplification. Profiling relied on immunoSEQ multiplex PCR, and the TCRdb table lists in-frame clones only, not all of them. From that table come the V and J calls and clone size; the DNA was used to work out D and trimming. Of some 140,000 clones in the sample, around 73% are singletons; the top ten hold 10% to 11%. Germline-derived CDR1 and CDR2 are MDHEN and SYDVKM. The CDR3 sequence is 13 residues long. The germline V and J ends were trimmed by 3 bases and 2 bases, with 7 bases remaining between them.

The receptor was derived from a man aged 55 to 70 who had recovered from COVID-19. V is TRBV28 and J is TRBJ1-2, with TRBD1 as a possible D gene (6 bases). The sample consisted of peripheral blood. The chain's CDR3 is CASSLQGNYGYTF. The CDR3 nucleotides are TGTGCCAGCAGTTTGCAGGGGAACTATGGCTACACCTTC.